This T cell receptor (beta chain) was found in a study of CD8 T cells in Susac syndrome. Overall study findings and caveats: That the number of individuals in its TCR sequencing and HLA analysis was relatively small was acknowledged by the study.

The CDR3 totals 14 residues. Germline CDR1 reads DFQATT; CDR2 reads SNEGSKA (reference sequence). The V and J ends lost 6 bases and 9 bases respectively, with 18 bases between them. It was with random hexamers that roughly 0.5 to 1 ug RNA was reverse transcribed. It was immunoSEQ multiplex PCR that amplified TCR beta CDR3 across 54 Vbeta and 13 Jbeta. TCRdb fed the immunoSEQ multiplex PCR reads into MiXCR, producing one record per CDR3 protein. The sample carries approximately 150,000 distinct CDR3 sequences, 90% to 95% recorded once. About this clonotype itself: Its antigen remains unidentified.

The authors carried out high-throughput sequencing of TCR beta. They applied it to CD8+ and CD4+ T cells obtained from blood. TEMRA cells underwent FACS enrichment and CD8+ and CD4+ T cells underwent negative isolation. The receptor comes from a human donor with multiple sclerosis. The gene calls are TRBV20-1 and TRBJ1-6; tentative D call: TRBD1 (5 bases). Sequencing was carried out using CD4+ T cells from PBMCs. This CDR3 reads CSAEPEGAASPLHF. CDR3 coding DNA: TGCAGTGCCGAGCCGGAAGGGGCCGCTTCACCCCTCCACTTT.